Presented here are 21 T cell receptor beta chains from one specimen sequenced in a study of T cells in Graves' hyperthyroidism and ophthalmopathy. TCR beta CDR3 regions were amplified from RNA. HTBI primers were used for first-round RT-PCR of the TCR CDR3. TCRdb reanalysed the multiplex PCR reads using MiXCR and keeps one entry per CDR3 protein. The sample contains roughly 570,000 distinct CDR3 sequences, 15% to 18% of which appear only once. The sample taken for sequencing was blood. These receptors came from a woman aged 30 to 39 with Graves' hyperthyroidism.

This clonotype was found many times. The chain uses TRBV7-2 and TRBJ2-1; the D is unclear. The length of the CDR3 is 13 residues. CDR1 is SGHTA, CDR2 FQGNSA, per germline. Trimming removed 4 bases at V and 4 bases at J, with 8 bases between. CDR3 sequence: CASSSTVYNEQFF. CDR3 DNA: TGTGCCAGCAGCTCAACGGTTTACAATGAGCAGTTCTTC.

This clonotype was detected ten times or more. The chain combines TRBV20-1 with TRBJ2-7; TRBD2 matches at 9 bases. Germline V gene sequence: CDR1 DFQATT, CDR2 SNEGSKA (reference sequence). This CDR3 region has 15 residues. V was pared by 4 bases and J by 6 bases, with 13 bases of the junction left unmatched. DNA for the CDR3: TGCAGTGCTAAAGGAGGGCGGGAGGGCCTTGGCGAGCAGTACTTC. Protein product: CSAKGGREGLGEQYF.

The chain links TRBV5-1 to TRBJ2-1; D not resolved. This CDR3 region has 13 residues. The germline V gene has CDR1 SGHRS and CDR2 YFSETQ. The V gene lost 6 bases and the J gene lost 1 base, with 8 bases spanning the gap. CDR3 in DNA: TGCGCCAGCACTTGGAGTTCCTACAATGAGCAGTTCTTC. This encodes CASTWSSYNEQFF.

The chain joins TRBV4-3 to TRBJ2-2; 8 positions match TRBD2. This CDR3 region has 15 residues. The V gene's germline CDR1 is LGHNA and CDR2 YSLEER. Trimming took 10 bases from V and 4 from J; bases not matched to a gene: 11. DNA of the CDR3: TGCGCCACGCGGGGGGAGAGTGTGGGCACCGGGGAGCTGTTTTTT. This encodes CATRGESVGTGELFF.

The chain recombines TRBV6-5 with TRBJ1-2; D possibly corresponds to TRBD1 (6 bases). The V end was cut by 0 bases, the J end by 5 bases, with 16 bases between. The V gene's germline CDR1 is MNHEY and CDR2 SVGAGI. The CDR3 spans 16 residues. CDR3 residues: CASSYSTLGASYGYTF. CDR3 DNA: TGTGCCAGCAGTTACTCGACCCTGGGGGCCTCATATGGCTACACCTTC.

The chain couples TRBV7-9 to TRBJ1-2; possible D gene TRBD1, 6 bases. The CDR3 totals 13 residues. Germline-derived CDR1 and CDR2 are SEHNR and FQNEAQ (reference sequence). With 2 bases removed from V and 10 bases from J, the gap between germline ends came to 14 bases. For the CDR3, the DNA is TGTGCCAGCAGCTTATCGGGGGCAGATGACTACACCTTC. Translated, it gives CASSLSGADDYTF.

The V call is TRBV11-3, the J call TRBJ1-4, with D uncertain. Trimming cost V 3 bases and J 3 bases, with 14 bases left between them. Per the germline V gene, CDR1 is SGHNT and CDR2 is YENEEA. The CDR3 has 16 amino acids. In DNA, the CDR3 is TGTGCCAGCAGCTTCCGAGAGGGTGCACCTAATGAAAAACTGTTTTTT. Residues: CASSFREGAPNEKLFF.

The rearrangement uses TRBV7-9 and TRBJ2-5; 7 nucleotides match TRBD2. J lost 2 bases, V lost 3 bases, and 15 bases had no gene match. CDR3 length: 18 residues. Germline V gene lookup returns CDR1 SEHNR and CDR2 FQNEAQ (reference sequence). The CDR3 loop is CASSFALAAFGGQETQYF. The CDR3 DNA reads as TGTGCCAGCAGCTTTGCTCTAGCGGCCTTTGGGGGGCAAGAGACCCAGTACTTC.

As DNA, the CDR3 is TGTGCCAGCAGTTTTGTGGCCCTAGCGGAGGGCGAGCAGTTCTTC. Amino acid sequence: CASSFVALAEGEQFF. The rearrangement uses TRBV6-2 or TRBV6-3 and TRBJ2-1, with TRBD2 identical over 7 bases. V trimming: 4 bases; J trimming: 10 bases; junction bases outside the gene matches: 13. The CDR3 covers 15 residues. Germline values: CDR1 MNHEY, CDR2 SVGEGT.

This clonotype appeared many times. The gene calls are TRBV2 and TRBJ2-5; tentative D call: TRBD1 (5 bases). The germline V gene has CDR1 SNHLY and CDR2 FYNNEI. The CDR3 has 14 residues. V lost 3 bases to trimming and J lost 7 bases, with 15 bases between them. The CDR3 here is CASSDAPEQATQYF. In DNA, the CDR3 is TGTGCCAGCAGTGACGCTCCGGAACAGGCGACCCAGTACTTC.

This clonotype was found a few times. The chain uses TRBV18 and TRBJ2-7, with TRBD2 matching over 7 bases. J gave up 6 bases and V 0 bases, and 8 bases lay outside the gene matches. CDR1 is KGHSH and CDR2 is LQKENI in the germline V gene. This CDR3 contains 15 residues. CDR3 DNA: TGTGCCAGCTCACCACCGACTAGCCGGCCGAGCGAGCAGTACTTC. Translation: CASSPPTSRPSEQYF. Using reference TRBV18 and TRBJ2-7 for the parts outside the CDR3, the full variable domain is NAGVMQNPRHLVRRRGQEARLRCSPMKGHSHVYWYRQLPEEGLKFMVYLQKENIIDESGMPKERFSAEFPKEGPSILRIQQVVRGDSAAYFCASSPPTSRPSEQYFGPGTRLTVT.

This clonotype was seen at least ten times. The V call is TRBV7-3, the J call TRBJ1-1; 7 bases agree with TRBD1. From germline, CDR1 is SGHTA and CDR2 FQGTGA. V lost 6 bases and J lost 6; bases outside the gene matches: 7. The CDR3 totals 13 residues. CDR3 region: CASSQGGAAEAFF. Here the CDR3 DNA reads TGTGCCAGCAGTCAAGGGGGCGCCGCTGAAGCTTTCTTT.

The V call is TRBV20-1, the J call TRBJ1-5; D perhaps matches TRBD1 (5 bases). This CDR3 spans 13 amino acids. Per the germline V gene, CDR1 is DFQATT and CDR2 is SNEGSKA (reference sequence). Deletions cut 7 bases from V and 2 bases from J, with 12 bases between. The CDR3 coding sequence is TGCAGTGTCGAGAAACAGGGCAATCAGCCCCAGCATTTT. Its translation is CSVEKQGNQPQHF.

This clonotype was observed a handful of times. The J gene is TRBJ2-7, the V gene TRBV20-1, with 8 positions matching TRBD2. CDR1 is DFQATT and CDR2 is SNEGSKA in the germline V gene (reference sequence). The CDR3 spans 14 residues. Trimming took 2 bases from V and 6 from J; bases not matched to a gene: 9. The DNA for the CDR3 is TGCAGTGCTAGACCCGGGACTAGACCACTCGAGCAGTACTTC. This translates into CSARPGTRPLEQYF.

This clonotype turned up a few times. This rearrangement joins TRBV7-9 to TRBJ2-1, with 9 bases aligning to TRBD2. The CDR3 contains 20 residues. From germline, CDR1 is SEHNR and CDR2 FQNEAQ (reference sequence). The V gene end was trimmed by 1 base and the J gene end by 1 base; junction bases not matched to a gene: 14. DNA of the CDR3: TGTGCCAGCAGCTTAGGAGTATTCGGCGGGAGGGCCAGTTCCTACAATGAGCAGTTCTTC. It encodes CASSLGVFGGRASSYNEQFF.

This clonotype showed up just a few times. V is TRBV7-9 and J is TRBJ2-1; 11 bases map to TRBD1. The CDR3 extends over 15 amino acids. The V segment lost 10 bases and the J segment 6 bases; nucleotides outside the gene matches: 11. Per germline, CDR1 SEHNR and CDR2 FQNEAQ (reference sequence). As DNA, the CDR3 is TGTGCCAAGGGATCCGGGACAGGGGGTATCAATGAGCAGTTCTTC. It specifies CAKGSGTGGINEQFF.

This clonotype has ten or more counts. The V and J genes are TRBV4-1 and TRBJ2-7; 7 positions agree with TRBD1. CDR1 MGHRA and CDR2 YSYEKL come from the germline V gene. The CDR3 contains 14 residues. V was pared by 8 bases and J by 3 bases, with 10 bases of the junction left unmatched. Written as DNA, the CDR3 is TGCGCCAGCGGAGACAGGGTGGGTCTCTACGAGCAGTACTTC. Amino acid sequence: CASGDRVGLYEQYF.

V is TRBV6-5 and J is TRBJ1-5; tentatively, D is TRBD1 (5 bases). The germline V gene has CDR1 MNHEY and CDR2 SVGAGI. V gave up 1 base and J gave up 5 bases, with 12 bases separating them. The length of the CDR3 is 15 residues. CDR3 DNA: TGTGCCAGCAGTTACTTAGCAGGGTCGGATCAGCCCCAGCATTTT. Translation: CASSYLAGSDQPQHF.

CDR3 sequence: CASSGTADSGANVLTF. CDR3 bases: TGTGCCAGCAGTGGGACAGCCGACTCTGGGGCCAACGTCCTGACTTTC. The V and J genes are TRBV7-9 and TRBJ2-6; 7 bases are a match to TRBD1. This CDR3 region has 16 residues. V gave up 6 bases and J gave up 0 bases; unmatched junction bases: 5. Germline V gives CDR1 SEHNR, CDR2 FQNEAQ (reference sequence).

J is TRBJ1-1 and V is TRBV2; D is uncertain. CDR3 length: 10 residues. Germline CDR1 is SNHLY and CDR2 is FYNNEI. The V end lost 7 bases, the J end lost 9 bases, and 9 bases lay between the germline ends. CDR3 bases: TGTGCCAGCATACAGCACCAAGCTTTCTTT. Its protein product is CASIQHQAFF.

This clonotype was seen many times. One end of the junction fails to match germline, which may point to a read error. V gene TRBV4-1 combines with J gene TRBJ1-5; tentative D call: TRBD1 (5 bases). The germline gives CDR1 MGHRA, CDR2 YSYEKL. The CDR3 contains 17 residues. CDR3 amino acids: CASSEETGDVSNQPQHF. DNA for the CDR3: TGCGCCAGCAGCGAAGAAACGGGGGATGTTAGCAATCAGCCCCAGCATTTT.